What follows are 32 T cell receptor beta chains derived from one specimen sequenced in a study of cytomegalovirus exposure and HLA in healthy donors. PCR amplification relied on 60 Vbeta primers (plus 13 Jbeta primers). Measured with immunoSEQ multiplex PCR; TCRdb has only the in-frame clones, and not every one. Altogether 95,000 to 150,000 clones are present, 80% being singletons, with the ten largest covering 2% to 2.5%. Sequencing used PBMCs. The receptors here all came from a young man in good health and CMV-seronegative.

Comment on this clone: Other DNA sequences in the same sample also yield this CDR3. Here the CDR3 reads CASSPNYQETQYF. As DNA, the CDR3 is TGTGCCAGCTCACCAAACTATCAAGAGACCCAGTACTTC. V and J are TRBV18 and TRBJ2-5; no clear D. The CDR3 totals 13 residues. Trimming took off 2 bases at V and 2 bases at J, with 6 bases between the two ends. Germline assignment: CDR1 KGHSH and CDR2 LQKENI. Supplemented by reference TRBV18 and TRBJ2-5, the full variable domain reads NAGVMQNPRHLVRRRGQEARLRCSPMKGHSHVYWYRQLPEEGLKFMVYLQKENIIDESGMPKERFSAEFPKEGPSILRIQQVVRGDSAAYFCASSPNYQETQYFGPGTRLLVL.

The V call is TRBV20-1, the J call TRBJ1-2, with D unclear. V was cut by 5 bases and J by 8 bases, with 12 bases left in between. Germline V lookup: CDR1 DFQATT, CDR2 SNEGSKA (reference sequence). The CDR3 sequence is 11 residues long. DNA for the CDR3: TGCAGTGCTCCTAGGGCGGGCGGCTACACCTTC. Translation gives CSAPRAGGYTF.

In DNA, the CDR3 is TGTGCCAGCAGTGGGGGGGTTGGATCGGATCAGCCCCAGCATTTT. Its translation: CASSGGVGSDQPQHF. The rearrangement joins TRBV2 to TRBJ1-5; a weak D match, TRBD1 (5 bases). V lost 4 bases and J lost 5, with 15 bases in between. The CDR3 covers 15 residues. CDR1 SNHLY and CDR2 FYNNEI come from the germline V gene.

The chain couples TRBV6-6 to TRBJ2-2; 10 positions agree with TRBD2. The CDR3 contains 15 residues. Trimming removed 5 bases from V and 7 bases from J; junction bases left unmatched: 7. Germline loops: CDR1 MNHNY, CDR2 SVGAGI (reference sequence). The CDR3 nucleotides read TGTGCCAGCAGTCCGAAGCGGGGGGGCGTCGGGGAGCTGTTTTTT. Protein sequence: CASSPKRGGVGELFF.

J is TRBJ2-2 and V is TRBV5-5; TRBD1 aligns across 9 bases. V trimming: 4 bases; J trimming: 1 base; junction bases outside the gene matches: 5. Per germline, CDR1 SGHKS and CDR2 YYEKEE (reference sequence). The CDR3 runs 16 residues. As DNA, the CDR3 is TGTGCCAGCAGCCTGTGGGGACAGGGGAACACCGGGGAGCTGTTTTTT. Translating gives CASSLWGQGNTGELFF. Based on the CDR3 plus reference TRBV5-5 and TRBJ2-2, the full variable domain is DAGVTQSPTHLIKTRGQQVTLRCSPISGHKSVSWYQQVLGQGPQFIFQYYEKEERGRGNFPDRFSARQFPNYSSELNVNALLLGDSALYLCASSLWGQGNTGELFFGEGSRLTVL.

V and J are TRBV18 and TRBJ1-2; D might be TRBD1 (6 bases). Between the trimmed V and J ends, which lost 3 bases and 8 bases, there was a span of 13 bases. There are 13 residues in the CDR3. From germline, CDR1 is KGHSH and CDR2 LQKENI. Here the CDR3 reads CASSPGAGEGYTF. CDR3 sequence (DNA): TGTGCCAGCTCACCCGGAGCAGGGGAAGGCTACACCTTC.

This CDR3 reads CASSPSSLYEQYF. The DNA of the CDR3 is TGTGCCAGCAGCCCTTCATCACTCTACGAGCAGTACTTC. The gene calls are TRBV4-2 and TRBJ2-7; D is uncertain. Per the germline V gene, CDR1 is LGHNA and CDR2 is YNFKEQ. Between the trimmed V and J ends, which lost 4 bases and 3 bases, there was a span of 10 bases. The CDR3 covers 13 residues.

The rearrangement joins TRBV11-2 to TRBJ2-7; D may be TRBD2 (6 bases). V was pared by 5 bases and J by 3 bases, with 17 bases between. Germline CDR1 is SGHAT and CDR2 is FQNNGV. The CDR3 runs to 15 residues. CDR3 sequence: CASSRGAGRNYEQYF. In DNA, the CDR3 is TGTGCCAGCAGCAGAGGGGCGGGGAGGAACTACGAGCAGTACTTC.

This clone was seen a handful of times. V usage is TRBV2 and J usage is TRBJ2-5; TRBD1 aligns across 7 bases. The CDR3 has 14 amino acids. V was pared by 4 bases and J by 11 bases, with 13 bases of the junction left unmatched. Germline V gives CDR1 SNHLY, CDR2 FYNNEI. Here the CDR3 reads CASSGQGRASQQYF. CDR3 nucleotide sequence: TGTGCCAGCAGTGGACAGGGTCGTGCCAGCCAGCAGTACTTC.

This chain uses TRBV7-9 with TRBJ2-5; perhaps TRBD1 as D (7 bases). V was trimmed by 3 bases and J by 2 bases, leaving 16 bases between them. The germline CDR1 and CDR2 sequences are SEHNR and FQNEAQ (reference sequence). CDR3 length: 16 residues. CDR3 sequence reads: CASSFSQGGTQETQYF. Here the CDR3 DNA reads TGTGCCAGCAGCTTCAGTCAGGGGGGAACACAAGAGACCCAGTACTTC.

This chain uses TRBV7-2 with TRBJ2-7; 8 bases are a match to TRBD1. This CDR3 is 14 amino acids long. From germline, CDR1 is SGHTA and CDR2 FQGNSA. The ends lost 5 bases at V and 5 bases at J; junction bases unmatched: 8. CDR3 protein: CASSPRRQGNEQYF. CDR3 nucleotide sequence: TGTGCCAGCAGCCCACGGCGACAGGGGAACGAGCAGTACTTC. The full variable domain, its missing parts supplied by reference TRBV7-2 and TRBJ2-7, is GAGVSQSPSNKVTEKGKDVELRCDPISGHTALYWYRQSLGQGLEFLIYFQGNSAPDKSGLPSDRFSAERTGGSVSTLTIQRTQQEDSAVYLCASSPRRQGNEQYFGPGTRLTVT.

The chain uses TRBV2 and TRBJ1-1; TRBD1 matches 8 bases. Germline V gene lookup returns CDR1 SNHLY and CDR2 FYNNEI. V lost 5 bases, J lost 1 base, and 6 bases stayed unmatched. The CDR3 sequence is 15 residues long. DNA of the CDR3: TGTGCCAGCAGTCCATTACAGGGGGGGAACACTGAAGCTTTCTTT. Translating it yields CASSPLQGGNTEAFF.

This clone was detected only a few times. J is TRBJ2-3 and V is TRBV5-1, with TRBD1 identical over 10 bases. Germline V gene lookup returns CDR1 SGHRS and CDR2 YFSETQ. This CDR3 contains 17 residues. The ends lost 0 bases at V and 5 bases at J; junction bases unmatched: 9. CDR3 nucleotide sequence: TGCGCCAGCAGCTTGGGTCGGGACAGGGGAATAGGAGATACGCAGTATTTT. This translates into CASSLGRDRGIGDTQYF.

As for this clone: One end of the junction is discordant with germline, which a read error may explain. Other DNA variants within this sample encode the same CDR3. Here the CDR3 reads CASSSGTRGDTQYF. CDR3 coding DNA: TGTGCCAGCAGCTCCGGGACTAGAGGGGATACGCAGTATTTT. This chain joins TRBV5-1 and TRBJ2-3; 8 nucleotides match TRBD2. The CDR3 has 14 residues. CDR1 and CDR2 from the germline V gene are SGHRS and YFSETQ.

The chain recombines TRBV4-2 with TRBJ2-3, with 7 bases aligning to TRBD2. The length of the CDR3 is 14 residues. The V gene's germline CDR1 is LGHNA and CDR2 YNFKEQ. With 1 base clipped from V and 4 bases from J, the junction kept 2 bases outside the gene matches. CDR3 DNA: TGTGCCAGCAGCCAAGTCGCGGGAGCAGATACGCAGTATTTT. Its protein product is CASSQVAGADTQYF.

This chain connects TRBV9 to TRBJ2-2, with D maybe TRBD2 (6 bases). V was shortened by 3 bases and J by 1 base, with 13 bases between the two germline ends. The CDR3 loop spans 16 amino acids. Germline CDR1 is SGDLS and CDR2 is YYNGEE. The CDR3 spells CASSERLVMNTGELFF. CDR3 coding DNA: TGTGCCAGCAGCGAAAGACTAGTCATGAACACCGGGGAGCTGTTTTTT.

The V gene is TRBV28, the J gene TRBJ1-3; a possible D gene is TRBD1 (5 bases). This CDR3 is 16 amino acids long. Germline V gene data show CDR1 as MDHEN and CDR2 as SYDVKM. V shed 5 bases and J shed 0 bases, with 14 bases lying between them. This CDR3 reads CASSPNRFSSGNTIYF. The CDR3 region has the DNA TGTGCCAGCAGTCCGAACAGGTTTTCCTCTGGAAACACCATATATTTT. The full variable domain, completed using reference TRBV28 and TRBJ1-3, is DVKVTQSSRYLVKRTGEKVFLECVQDMDHENMFWYRQDPGLGLRLIYFSYDVKMKEKGDIPEGYSVSREKKERFSLILESASTNQTSMYLCASSPNRFSSGNTIYFGEGSWLTVV.

The sample holds one count of this clone. V usage is TRBV5-4 and J usage is TRBJ2-5; possibly TRBD1 for D (6 bases). Germline V CDR1 and CDR2: SGHNT, YYREEE (reference sequence). Trimming left V 1 base short and J 8 bases short, with 12 bases between. The CDR3 spans 13 residues. CDR3 region: CASSLPGQFTQYF. The CDR3 coding sequence is TGTGCCAGCAGCTTGCCAGGACAGTTCACCCAGTACTTC.

The V gene is TRBV6-6, the J gene TRBJ2-1; TRBD1 matches at 11 bases. Germline V lookup: CDR1 MNHNY, CDR2 SVGAGI (reference sequence). CDR3 length: 15 amino acids. V lost 0 bases to trimming and J lost 6 bases; unmatched junction nucleotides: 1. CDR3 residues: CASSYSGQGGNEQFF. The CDR3, as DNA: TGTGCCAGCAGTTACTCGGGACAGGGGGGCAATGAGCAGTTCTTC.

The chain links TRBV9 to TRBJ2-7; D possibly corresponds to TRBD2 (5 bases). The germline CDR1 and CDR2 sequences are SGDLS and YYNGEE. V was clipped by 4 bases and J by 5 bases, with 16 bases between them. The CDR3 consists of 14 residues. As DNA, the CDR3 is TGTGCCAGCAGCCGTGAGACAACGGGGAACGAGCAGTACTTC. Its protein is CASSRETTGNEQYF.

The V gene is TRBV7-9, the J gene TRBJ2-7; D is uncertain. From germline, CDR1 is SEHNR and CDR2 FQNEAQ (reference sequence). The germline V and J ends were trimmed by 1 base and 0 bases, with 10 bases remaining between them. This CDR3 region has 15 residues. CDR3 sequence (DNA): TGTGCCAGCAGCTTAGAACCAGGTAACTCCTACGAGCAGTACTTC. Protein: CASSLEPGNSYEQYF.

The J gene is TRBJ2-1, the V gene TRBV11-2; tentative D call: TRBD2 (7 bases). CDR1 SGHAT and CDR2 FQNNGV come from the germline V gene. V was clipped by 2 bases and J by 2 bases, with 10 bases between them. This CDR3 spans 15 amino acids. The CDR3 DNA is TGTGCCAGCAGCTTAAGGGGGGGGGCCTACAATGAGCAGTTCTTC. Amino acids: CASSLRGGAYNEQFF. The entire variable domain, with the rest obtained from reference TRBV11-2 and TRBJ2-1, is as follows: EAGVAQSPRYKIIEKRQSVAFWCNPISGHATLYWYQQILGQGPKLLIQFQNNGVVDDSQLPKDRFSAERLKGVDSTLKIQPAKLEDSAVYLCASSLRGGAYNEQFFGPGTRLTVL.

The CDR3, as DNA: TGTGCCAGCAGGATGGACAGGGTCCAAGAGACCCAGTACTTC. Amino acid sequence: CASRMDRVQETQYF. The gene calls are TRBV2 and TRBJ2-5; 8 nucleotides match TRBD1. The germline V gene has CDR1 SNHLY and CDR2 FYNNEI. Unmatched junction bases numbered 4, after V lost 6 bases and J lost 1 base. The length of the CDR3 is 14 residues.

The J gene is TRBJ2-7, the V gene TRBV28; a weak D match, TRBD1 (5 bases). The germline gives CDR1 MDHEN, CDR2 SYDVKM. The CDR3 spans 15 residues. V lost 7 bases and J lost 7, with 23 bases in between. CDR3 in DNA: TGTGCCAGCATGGGGCCAGGGTCGCTTGCTAAGGAGCAGTACTTC. Translating it yields CASMGPGSLAKEQYF.

V usage is TRBV6-6 and J usage is TRBJ2-3; D remains ambiguous. Germline CDR1 reads MNHNY; CDR2 reads SVGAGI (reference sequence). The CDR3 totals 15 residues. V was trimmed by 4 bases and J by 2 bases, leaving 13 bases between them. CDR3 bases: TGTGCCAGCAGTTTACCACAGCTGTCCACAGATACGCAGTATTTT. Translating gives CASSLPQLSTDTQYF.

CDR3 DNA: TGTGCCAGCAGTGACTTTAGCGGGGGGGCAAGGAATGAGCAGTTCTTC. It codes for CASSDFSGGARNEQFF. The chain recombines TRBV6-4 with TRBJ2-1, with 11 bases matching TRBD2. V shed 1 base, J shed 7 bases, and the junction held 6 bases outside the gene matches. Germline assignment: CDR1 MRHNA and CDR2 SNTAGT. This CDR3 is 16 amino acids long.

The rearrangement joins TRBV7-2 to TRBJ1-1, with D possibly being TRBD1 (5 bases). Trimming took 1 base from V and 4 from J, leaving 13 bases between them. The CDR3 has 15 amino acids. Germline CDR1 and CDR2: SGHTA and FQGNSA. The DNA of the CDR3 is TGTGCCAGCAGCTTAGTAGGGCAGGGTGGCACTGAAGCTTTCTTT. This encodes CASSLVGQGGTEAFF.

Points on this clone: An end of the junction does not agree with germline; a read error may underlie this. The chain couples TRBV10-2 to TRBJ2-4, with D unresolved. Germline CDR1 WSHSY, CDR2 SAAADI. The CDR3 has 11 residues. Written as DNA, the CDR3 is TGCGCCAGCACCCAAAAAAACAGTCAGTACTTC. Amino acids: CASTQKNSQYF.

The chain combines TRBV29-1 with TRBJ2-1; 9 bases are shared with TRBD2. This CDR3 is 16 amino acids long. Germline V gene lookup returns CDR1 SQVTM and CDR2 ANQGSEA. Losses at the gene ends were 6 bases for V and 6 bases for J; bases not matched to a gene: 15. CDR3 in amino acids: CSVDAVLAGKRNEQFF. CDR3 bases: TGCAGCGTAGATGCCGTCCTAGCGGGGAAACGCAATGAGCAGTTCTTC.

This clone was seen a few times. The rearrangement uses TRBV5-5 and TRBJ2-3; the match to TRBD2 covers 10 bases. Germline-derived CDR1 and CDR2 are SGHKS and YYEKEE (reference sequence). V gave up 6 bases and J gave up 2 bases; unmatched junction bases: 12. CDR3 size: 17 residues. The CDR3 reads CASTPLAGGLFTDTQYF. The CDR3 bases are TGTGCCAGCACCCCATTAGCGGGGGGACTCTTCACAGATACGCAGTATTTT.

The chain uses TRBV19 and TRBJ2-1; possible D gene TRBD1, 6 bases. Germline CDR1 is LNHDA and CDR2 is SQIVND (reference sequence). The ends were cut back, 5 bases at V and 13 bases at J, with 30 bases in the middle. The CDR3 runs 17 residues. Here the CDR3 DNA reads TGTGCCAGTAGTTATGGGTGGCTAGCAGGGGAACGTGGTAAACAGTTCTTC. As protein: CASSYGWLAGERGKQFF.

V gene TRBV23-1 combines with J gene TRBJ1-5, with D possibly matching TRBD1 (5 bases). TRBV23-1 is reported as an ORF; its role is uncertain. V was pared by 2 bases and J by 0 bases, with 11 bases between. The CDR3 covers 16 residues. The DNA of the CDR3 is TGCGCCAGCAGTCAAAGAGGGGAGGATAGCAATCAGCCCCAGCATTTT. It specifies CASSQRGEDSNQPQHF.